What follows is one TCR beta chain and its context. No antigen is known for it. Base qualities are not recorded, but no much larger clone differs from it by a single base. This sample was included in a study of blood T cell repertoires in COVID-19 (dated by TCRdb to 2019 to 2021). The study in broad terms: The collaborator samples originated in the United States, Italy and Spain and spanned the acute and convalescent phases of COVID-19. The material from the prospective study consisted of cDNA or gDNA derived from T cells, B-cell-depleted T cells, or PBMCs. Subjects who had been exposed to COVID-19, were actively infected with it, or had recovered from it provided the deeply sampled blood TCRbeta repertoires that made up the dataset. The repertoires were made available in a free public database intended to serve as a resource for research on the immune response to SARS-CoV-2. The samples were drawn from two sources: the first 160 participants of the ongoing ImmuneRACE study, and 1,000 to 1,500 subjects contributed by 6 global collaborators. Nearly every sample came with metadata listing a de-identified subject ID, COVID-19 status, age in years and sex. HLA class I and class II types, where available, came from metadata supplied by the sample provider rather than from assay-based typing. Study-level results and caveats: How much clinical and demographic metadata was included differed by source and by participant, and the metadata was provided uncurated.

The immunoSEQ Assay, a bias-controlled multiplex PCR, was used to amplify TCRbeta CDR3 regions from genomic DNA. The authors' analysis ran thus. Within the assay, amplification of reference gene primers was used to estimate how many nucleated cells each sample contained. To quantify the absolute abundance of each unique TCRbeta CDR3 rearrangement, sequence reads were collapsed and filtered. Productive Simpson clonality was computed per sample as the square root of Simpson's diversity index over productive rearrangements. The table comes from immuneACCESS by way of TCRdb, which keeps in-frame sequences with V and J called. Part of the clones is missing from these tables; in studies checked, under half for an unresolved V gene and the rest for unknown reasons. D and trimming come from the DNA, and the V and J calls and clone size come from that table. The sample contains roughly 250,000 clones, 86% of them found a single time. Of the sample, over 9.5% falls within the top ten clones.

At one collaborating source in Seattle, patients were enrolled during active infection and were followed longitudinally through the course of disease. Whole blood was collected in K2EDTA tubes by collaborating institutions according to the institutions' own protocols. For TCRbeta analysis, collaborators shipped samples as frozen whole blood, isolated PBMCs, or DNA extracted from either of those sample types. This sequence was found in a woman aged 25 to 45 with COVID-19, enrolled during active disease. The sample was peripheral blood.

The nucleotide sequence reads as follows: TGTGCCAGTATGGAGGGTTTTGGAGGCTACACCTTC. Its translation reads: CASMEGFGGYTF. The chain links TRBV19 with TRBJ1-2; no D segment can be confidently identified. CDR1 and CDR2 are read off the germline V gene (reference sequence) as LNHDA and SQIVND. V is pared back by 7 bases and J by 8 bases, with 14 bases lying between the germline termini. The CDR3 runs 12 residues from the cysteine to the phenylalanine. Here the CDR3 DNA is all that survives: 36 bases in frame from base 1.